Below are 24 T cell receptor beta chains sequenced from a single sample in a study of blood T cell repertoires in COVID-19. Sequenced by immunoSEQ multiplex PCR; TCRdb stores in-frame clones only, minus some. The sample consists of under 120,000 clones, 65% to 80% of them appearing once. The specimen was peripheral blood. These receptors all come from a man between 65 and 85 years old with active or convalescent COVID-19.

This clone was detected a few times. The CDR3 region has the DNA TGTGCCTGGAGTAAAGGGGAACCCGGGGAGCTGTTTTTT. Its protein product is CAWSKGEPGELFF. V gene TRBV30 combines with J gene TRBJ2-2, with D perhaps matching TRBD1 (5 bases). This CDR3 is 13 amino acids long. Germline-derived CDR1 and CDR2 are GTSNPN and SVGIG (reference sequence). Trimming pared 2 bases from V and 6 bases from J, leaving 10 bases between.

In this sample, this clone turned up once. The J gene is TRBJ2-5, the V gene TRBV6-1, with a weak D call TRBD2 (6 bases). This CDR3 has 15 residues. The germline V gene has CDR1 MNHNS and CDR2 SASEGT. With 3 bases removed from V and 5 bases from J, the gap between germline ends came to 16 bases. CDR3 nucleotides: TGTGCCAGCAGTGACGGAGGGCTTAGCCTGGAGACCCAGTACTTC. As protein: CASSDGGLSLETQYF.

The V and J genes are TRBV6-6 and TRBJ1-5, with D perhaps TRBD1 (6 bases). The CDR3 totals 16 residues. V was trimmed by 2 bases and J by 0 bases, leaving 11 bases between them. Germline V gene sequence: CDR1 MNHNY, CDR2 SVGAGI (reference sequence). The chain's CDR3 is CASSYHRTDSNQPQHF. Here the CDR3 DNA reads TGTGCCAGCAGTTACCACCGGACAGATAGCAATCAGCCCCAGCATTTT.

V is TRBV5-6 and J is TRBJ2-5; 11 bases match TRBD1. J gave up 2 bases and V 5 bases, and 2 bases lay outside the gene matches. This CDR3 has 14 residues. Germline V lookup: CDR1 SGHDT, CDR2 YYEEEE. The DNA for the CDR3 is TGTGCCAGCAGGGGACAGGGGGGACAAGAGACCCAGTACTTC. This sequence encodes CASRGQGGQETQYF.

This chain connects TRBV7-9 to TRBJ2-6; D perhaps matches TRBD2 (5 bases). CDR1 and CDR2 (germline): SEHNR, FQNEAQ (reference sequence). Deletions cut 1 base from V and 4 bases from J, with 8 bases between. The CDR3 runs 15 residues. CDR3 nucleotides: TGTGCCAGCAGCTTAGTGGGGAGCGGGGCCAACGTCCTGACTTTC. Protein product: CASSLVGSGANVLTF.

V and J are TRBV2 and TRBJ2-3, with TRBD2 identical over 9 bases. In germline, CDR1 is SNHLY, CDR2 FYNNEI. The CDR3 runs to 16 residues. Trimming took 1 base from V and 1 from J; bases not matched to a gene: 3. The CDR3 DNA sequence: TGTGCCAGCAGTGAAGATGCTAGCGGGGGCACAGATACGCAGTATTTT. Its protein is CASSEDASGGTDTQYF.

The genes are TRBV21-1 and TRBJ1-1. TRBV21-1 is a documented pseudogene. The CDR3 sequence is 15 residues long. The CDR3, as DNA: TGTGCCAGCAGCCGGGAGGAGGGGTCGAACACTGAAGCTTTCTTT. This sequence encodes CASSREEGSNTEAFF.

This clone was counted between two and nine times. This chain joins TRBV19 and TRBJ1-2; D is possibly TRBD1 (6 bases). The CDR3 runs to 17 residues. Trimming removed 0 bases at V and 0 bases at J, with 14 bases between. From germline, CDR1 is LNHDA and CDR2 SQIVND (reference sequence). Written as DNA, the CDR3 is TGTGCCAGTAGTATAGATCTCTCGAGGGGGACTAACTATGGCTACACCTTC. Its translation: CASSIDLSRGTNYGYTF.

This clone was recorded many times. This chain links TRBV12-3 or TRBV12-4 with TRBJ1-5; D is possibly TRBD1 (5 bases). This CDR3 spans 13 amino acids. Trimming stripped 3 bases from V and 4 bases from J, with 7 bases between. This CDR3 is CASSLTENQPQHF. As DNA, the CDR3 is TGTGCCAGCAGTTTGACAGAAAATCAGCCCCAGCATTTT.

The chain combines TRBV20-1 with TRBJ2-7; TRBD1 is a possible D gene (6 bases). The V end was cut by 6 bases, the J end by 7 bases, with 13 bases between. From germline, CDR1 is DFQATT and CDR2 SNEGSKA (reference sequence). The length of the CDR3 is 11 residues. The CDR3 loop reads CSAHQGLEQYF. CDR3 coding DNA: TGCAGTGCCCACCAGGGGTTGGAGCAGTACTTC.

The CDR3 nucleotides read TGTGCCAGCGGTCGACAGGACGGCAATCAGCCCCAGCATTTT. Its translation: CASGRQDGNQPQHF. The chain uses TRBV19 and TRBJ1-5; D perhaps matches TRBD1 (6 bases). The germline V and J ends were trimmed by 9 bases and 2 bases, with 14 bases remaining between them. The CDR3 is made up of 14 amino acids. Germline CDR1 is LNHDA and CDR2 is SQIVND (reference sequence).

The chain carries TRBV6-5 and TRBJ2-1; 7 bases fit TRBD1. Per germline, CDR1 MNHEY and CDR2 SVGAGI. V lost 4 bases, J lost 0 bases, and 6 bases stayed unmatched. CDR3 length equals 16 residues. The chain's CDR3 is CASSSRDSSSYNEQFF. The CDR3 DNA is TGTGCCAGCAGTTCCCGGGACAGCAGCTCCTACAATGAGCAGTTCTTC.

In its sample, this clone was seen a few times. The V and J genes are TRBV9 and TRBJ2-2, with D possibly TRBD2 on 6 matching bases. The CDR3 sequence is 13 residues long. CDR1 and CDR2 (germline): SGDLS, YYNGEE. Trimming left V 4 bases short and J 3 bases short, with 7 bases between. The CDR3 region is CASSPGDTGELFF. The CDR3 nucleotides read TGTGCCAGCAGCCCGGGGGACACCGGGGAGCTGTTTTTT.

V and J are TRBV5-1 and TRBJ2-3; TRBD2 is a possible D gene (5 bases). Trimming shortened V by 4 bases and J by 5 bases, and 14 bases separated the two germline ends. Germline assignment: CDR1 SGHRS and CDR2 YFSETQ. There are 14 residues in the CDR3. CDR3 DNA sequence: TGCGCCAGCAGCCCCCGGGGTGGTAAAGATACGCAGTATTTT. This codes for CASSPRGGKDTQYF.

This clone was seen a handful of times. The rearrangement links TRBV2 to TRBJ1-3, with a possible D match to TRBD1 (5 bases). CDR1 SNHLY and CDR2 FYNNEI come from the germline V gene. The CDR3 contains 13 residues. Trimming left V 4 bases short and J 3 bases short, with 7 bases between. DNA of the CDR3: TGTGCCAGCAGTGGCAGGGTTGGAAACACCATATATTTT. It translates to CASSGRVGNTIYF.

This chain joins TRBV25-1 and TRBJ1-2; D is unclear. Per germline, CDR1 MGHDK and CDR2 SYGVNS. V lost 2 bases, J lost 4 bases, and 14 bases lay in between. The CDR3 totals 15 residues. Written as DNA, the CDR3 is TGTGCCAGCAGTGAAATTACCCCACGGGGCTATGGCTACACCTTC. It encodes CASSEITPRGYGYTF.

The gene calls are TRBV7-3 and TRBJ2-4; 8 bases map to TRBD1. Trimming cost V 11 bases and J 3 bases; bases outside gene matches: 12. Germline CDR1 is SGHTA and CDR2 is FQGTGA. The length of the CDR3 is 15 residues. The CDR3 bases are TGTGCCTCCCTCACAGGGGGTTTTGTCAAAAACATTCAGTACTTC. Amino acid sequence: CASLTGGFVKNIQYF. The complete variable domain, with remaining parts taken from reference TRBV7-3 and TRBJ2-4, reads GAGVSQTPSNKVTEKGKYVELRCDPISGHTALYWYRQSLGQGPEFLIYFQGTGAADDSGLPNDRFFAVRPEGSVSTLKIQRTERGDSAVYLCASLTGGFVKNIQYFGAGTRLSVL.

CDR3 DNA: TGCAGTGCTACTGACGACACTTACAATGAGCAGTTCTTC. Translated: CSATDDTYNEQFF. The genes are TRBV20-1 and TRBJ2-1; D call uncertain. V was cut by 4 bases and J by 4 bases, with 11 bases left in between. This CDR3 comprises 13 residues. Germline lookup yields CDR1 DFQATT and CDR2 SNEGSKA (reference sequence).

The chain recombines TRBV5-8 with TRBJ1-2; D perhaps matches TRBD1 (6 bases). CDR1 and CDR2 (germline): SGHTS, YDEGEE. V lost 4 bases and J 5 bases, leaving 15 bases between the germline ends. The CDR3 is 14 residues long. The CDR3: CASSRWDTRYGYTF. The CDR3 bases are TGTGCCAGCAGCCGGTGGGACACCAGATATGGCTACACCTTC.

The gene calls are TRBV3-1 (or the pseudogene TRBV3-2) and TRBJ2-2, with TRBD1 matching over 9 bases. The germline V gene has CDR1 LGHDT and CDR2 YNNKEL (reference sequence). This CDR3 has 15 amino acids. Germline trimming cut 3 bases from V and 4 bases from J; bases unmatched to any gene: 3. CDR3 bases: TGTGCCAGCAGCCAGGAGGGACAGGGCACCGGGGAGCTGTTTTTT. It specifies CASSQEGQGTGELFF.

The gene calls are TRBV6-5 and TRBJ1-6, with a possible D match to TRBD1 (5 bases). The V end lost 6 bases, the J end lost 6 bases, and 15 bases lay between the germline ends. CDR1 is MNHEY, CDR2 SVGAGI, per germline. The CDR3 extends over 15 amino acids. CDR3 loop: CASRGEGAINSPLHF. CDR3 coding DNA: TGTGCCAGCAGGGGGGAGGGCGCCATTAATTCACCCCTCCACTTT.

V gene TRBV6-2 or TRBV6-3 combines with J gene TRBJ1-2; 9 bases agree with TRBD1. The CDR3 totals 15 residues. The germline V gene has CDR1 MNHEY and CDR2 SVGEGT. V trimming: 1 base; J trimming: 4 bases; junction bases outside the gene matches: 4. CDR3: CASSYFSTGGYGYTF. The CDR3 nucleotides are TGTGCCAGCAGTTACTTCTCGACAGGGGGCTATGGCTACACCTTC.

This clone was picked up one time. The chain links TRBV7-3 to TRBJ1-4; D not certain. V was clipped by 1 base and J by 3 bases, with 9 bases between them. The CDR3 spans 15 residues. From germline, CDR1 is SGHTA and CDR2 FQGTGA. CDR3 DNA: TGTGCCAGCAGCTTAATGGGCGGGCCTAATGAAAAACTGTTTTTT. Protein: CASSLMGGPNEKLFF.

The chain combines TRBV9 with TRBJ2-2; no definite D call. Germline V lookup: CDR1 SGDLS, CDR2 YYNGEE. Trimming removed 0 bases at V and 1 base at J, with 7 bases between. The CDR3 is 15 amino acids. The CDR3 is CASSVEVRNTGELFF. The CDR3 DNA reads as TGTGCCAGCAGCGTAGAAGTCAGGAACACCGGGGAGCTGTTTTTT.